This TCR beta chain was found in a study of PD-1 blockade in classical Hodgkin lymphoma. On the study more broadly: Nivolumab was given intravenously to patients at 3 mg/kg every 2 weeks. Study-level results: Prior therapy or disease activity may underlie the repertoire differences, whose causes remain undefined. CD4+ TCR diversity rose significantly by C4D1, and CD8+ TCR diversity did not.

Trimming shortened V by 1 base and J by 5 bases, and 10 bases separated the two germline ends. Germline V gene sequence: CDR1 MGHRA, CDR2 YSYEKL. The CDR3 sequence is 14 residues long. All patients relapsed after autologous stem cell transplantation, and brentuximab vedotin exposure varied. Classifying best responses yielded complete response, partial response or progressive disease. Remarks on this clone: Its antigen is undetermined.

Sequencing used immunoSEQ multiplex PCR; TCRdb keeps in-frame clones, though not all of them. Found here are roughly 15,000 clones, around 64% of them singletons; the top ten hold about 11%. The J gene is TRBJ2-3, the V gene TRBV4-1; D gene uncertain. The sample consisted of peripheral blood mononuclear cells (PBMCs), taken at baseline. This TCR was sampled from a human donor with classical Hodgkin lymphoma. In DNA, the CDR3 is TGCGCCAGCAGCCAAGTTCCTTCGGGAGATACGCAGTATTTT. This translates into CASSQVPSGDTQYF.